This T cell receptor (beta chain) appears in the sequencing data of a study of blood T cell repertoires in COVID-19. Clinical histories supplied by participants themselves formed the basis of cohort assignment. Sequencing was performed with immunoSEQ multiplex PCR; in TCRdb, only in-frame clones are kept and a portion is missing. Here the sample spans fewer than 250,000 clones, 84% being singletons. The CDR3 loop spans 12 amino acids. With 4 bases removed from V and 6 bases from J, the gap between germline ends came to 8 bases. Germline V gives CDR1 KGHSH, CDR2 LQKENI. The sequence was collected from a woman aged 25 to 39 who had been exposed to COVID-19. This chain connects TRBV18 to TRBJ2-3, with D possibly being TRBD2 (6 bases). Sequenced: PBMCs or T cells enriched from blood (not recorded which). Here the CDR3 reads CASSRGGDTQYF. CDR3 DNA: TGTGCCAGCTCACGAGGAGGGGATACGCAGTATTTT. Using reference TRBV18 and TRBJ2-3 for the parts outside the CDR3, the full variable domain is NAGVMQNPRHLVRRRGQEARLRCSPMKGHSHVYWYRQLPEEGLKFMVYLQKENIIDESGMPKERFSAEFPKEGPSILRIQQVVRGDSAAYFCASSRGGDTQYFGPGTRLTVL.